This TCR beta chain was recorded in a study of blood T cell repertoires in COVID-19. Study-wide context: Samples taken during acute and convalescent COVID-19 were collected in the United States, Italy and Spain.

The CDR3 length is 19 residues. The J segment lost 0 bases and the V segment lost 3 bases, leaving 14 bases of the junction unmatched. CDR1 and CDR2 from the germline V gene are MGHRA and YSYEKL. Per the authors' pipeline: Estimation of nucleated cell counts relied on the amplification of reference gene primers. Assay: immunoSEQ multiplex PCR; the TCRdb copy retains only in-frame clones and omits some. The V and J calls and clone size come from that table; D and trimming were worked out from the DNA. Of roughly 78,000 clones listed, roughly 87% were seen once; the top ten hold roughly 29%. The source of this sequence is a man aged 50 to 59 with acute or convalescent COVID-19. Sequencing was done on a sample of peripheral blood. The chain carries TRBV4-1 and TRBJ1-5; 7 bases fit TRBD1. CDR3 in DNA: TGCGCCAGCAGCCATTCCCCCGGGACAGCCCGTTTTAGCAATCAGCCCCAGCATTTT. Translating gives CASSHSPGTARFSNQPQHF.